This T cell receptor beta chain originates from a study of T cells after posttransplantation cyclophosphamide. Clones were sequenced by immunoSEQ multiplex PCR, and TCRdb holds only the in-frame ones, with some missing. The table shows over a thousand clones, with under 85% occurring only once. For this clone: As yet, its antigen is unknown.

General study points: Skin or GI-infiltrating T cells shared few TRB sequences with blood.

Cyclophosphamide on days +3 and +4 followed busulfan-fludarabine conditioning and a marrow graft. Sequences were derived from CD4+ T cells sorted from PBMCs, sampled approximately 220 days after allogeneic stem cell transplant with posttransplant cyclophosphamide. This TCR was sampled from a female patient in her 60s who received an allogeneic stem cell transplant from an unrelated donor, was CMV-positive, and had acute GVHD only. A share of the T cells may be of graft donor origin.

This CDR3 reads CASSARSGGLNTEAFF. CDR3 DNA sequence: TGTGCCAGCAGCGCTCGTTCAGGGGGCCTGAACACTGAAGCTTTCTTT. The chain has TRBV9 and TRBJ1-1; the match to TRBD1 covers 8 bases. Germline trimming cut 3 bases from V and 0 bases from J; bases unmatched to any gene: 7. Germline V gives CDR1 SGDLS, CDR2 YYNGEE. The CDR3 has 16 residues.